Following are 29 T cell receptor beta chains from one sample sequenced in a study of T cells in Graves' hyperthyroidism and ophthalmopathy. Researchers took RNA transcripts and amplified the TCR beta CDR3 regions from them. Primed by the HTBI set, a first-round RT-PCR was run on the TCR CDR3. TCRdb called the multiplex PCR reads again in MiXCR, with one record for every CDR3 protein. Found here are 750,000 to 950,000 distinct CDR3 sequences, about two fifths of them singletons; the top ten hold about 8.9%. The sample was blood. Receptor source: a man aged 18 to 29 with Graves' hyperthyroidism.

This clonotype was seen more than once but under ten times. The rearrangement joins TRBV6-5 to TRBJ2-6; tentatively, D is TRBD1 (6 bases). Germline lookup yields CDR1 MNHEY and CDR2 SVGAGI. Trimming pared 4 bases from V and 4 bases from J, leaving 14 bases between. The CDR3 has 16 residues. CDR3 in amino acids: CASSWTVPTGANVLTF. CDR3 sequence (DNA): TGTGCCAGCAGTTGGACAGTACCTACCGGGGCCAACGTCCTGACTTTC.

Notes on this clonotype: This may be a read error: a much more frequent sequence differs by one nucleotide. The CDR3 spells CASSIGRWGPTGELFF. The CDR3 region has the DNA TGTGCCAGTAGTATAGGGCGCTGGGGGCCCACCGGGGAGCTGTTTTTT. The chain has TRBV19 and TRBJ2-2; D may be TRBD1 (6 bases). Germline-derived CDR1 and CDR2 are LNHDA and SQIVND (reference sequence). Deletions cut 1 base from V and 4 bases from J, with 13 bases between. The length of the CDR3 is 16 residues.

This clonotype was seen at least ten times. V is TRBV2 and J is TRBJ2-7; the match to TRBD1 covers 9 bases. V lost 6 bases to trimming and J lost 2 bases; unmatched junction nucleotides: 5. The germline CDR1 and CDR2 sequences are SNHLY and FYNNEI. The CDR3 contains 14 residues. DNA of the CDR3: TGTGCCAGCAGCAAGGACAGGGGACCCTACGAGCAGTACTTC. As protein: CASSKDRGPYEQYF. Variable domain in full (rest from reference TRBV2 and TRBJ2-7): EPEVTQTPSHQVTQMGQEVILRCVPISNHLYFYWYRQILGQKVEFLVSFYNNEISEKSEIFDDQFSVERPDGSNFTLKIRSTKLEDSAMYFCASSKDRGPYEQYFGPGTRLTVT.

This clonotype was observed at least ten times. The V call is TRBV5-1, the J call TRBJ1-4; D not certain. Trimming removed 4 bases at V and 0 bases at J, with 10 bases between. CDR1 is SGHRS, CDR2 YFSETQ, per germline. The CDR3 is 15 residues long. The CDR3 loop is CASSVDGATNEKLFF. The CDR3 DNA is TGCGCCAGCAGCGTGGACGGTGCAACTAATGAAAAACTGTTTTTT.

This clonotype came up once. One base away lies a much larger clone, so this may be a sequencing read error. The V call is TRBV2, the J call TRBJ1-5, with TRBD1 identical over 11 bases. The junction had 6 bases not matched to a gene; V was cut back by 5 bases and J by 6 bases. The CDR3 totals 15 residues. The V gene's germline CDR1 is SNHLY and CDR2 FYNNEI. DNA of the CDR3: TGTGCCAGCAGTTGGGACAGGGGGACCAGTCAGCCCCAGCATTTT. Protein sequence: CASSWDRGTSQPQHF.

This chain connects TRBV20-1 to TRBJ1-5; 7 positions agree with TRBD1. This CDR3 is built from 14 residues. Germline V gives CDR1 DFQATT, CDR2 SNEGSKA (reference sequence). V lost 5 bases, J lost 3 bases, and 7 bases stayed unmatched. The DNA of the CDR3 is TGCAGTGCTTTCGGGACAGATTTCAATCAGCCCCAGCATTTT. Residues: CSAFGTDFNQPQHF.

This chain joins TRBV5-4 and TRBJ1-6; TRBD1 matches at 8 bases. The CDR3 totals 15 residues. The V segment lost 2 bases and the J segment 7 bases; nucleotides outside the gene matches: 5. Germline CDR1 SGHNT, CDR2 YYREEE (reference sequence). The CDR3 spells CASSFDRGRNSPLHF. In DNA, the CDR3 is TGTGCCAGCAGCTTTGACAGGGGTCGAAATTCACCCCTCCACTTT.

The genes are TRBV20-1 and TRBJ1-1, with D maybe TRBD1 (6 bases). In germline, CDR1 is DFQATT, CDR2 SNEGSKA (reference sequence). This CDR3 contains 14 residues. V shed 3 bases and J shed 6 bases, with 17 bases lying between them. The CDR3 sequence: CSASPISTGSEAFF. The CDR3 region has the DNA TGCAGTGCTAGTCCGATTTCGACAGGCTCTGAAGCTTTCTTT.

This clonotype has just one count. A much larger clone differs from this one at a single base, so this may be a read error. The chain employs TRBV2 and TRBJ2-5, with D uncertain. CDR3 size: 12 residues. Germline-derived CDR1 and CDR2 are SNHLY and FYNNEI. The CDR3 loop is CVSEFRQETQYF. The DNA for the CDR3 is TGTGTCAGCGAATTTAGGCAAGAGACCCAGTACTTC.

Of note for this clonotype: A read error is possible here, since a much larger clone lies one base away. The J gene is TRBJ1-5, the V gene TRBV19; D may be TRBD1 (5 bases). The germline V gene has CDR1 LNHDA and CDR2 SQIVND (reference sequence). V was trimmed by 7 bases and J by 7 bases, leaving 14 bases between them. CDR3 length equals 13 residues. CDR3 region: CASTDPGMQPQHF. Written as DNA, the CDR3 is TGTGCCAGTACCGACCCAGGGATGCAGCCCCAGCATTTT.

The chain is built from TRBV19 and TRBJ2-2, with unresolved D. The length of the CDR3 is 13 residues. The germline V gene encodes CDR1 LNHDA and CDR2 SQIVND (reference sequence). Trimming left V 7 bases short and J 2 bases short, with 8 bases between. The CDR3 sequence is CASIPSNTGELFF. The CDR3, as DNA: TGTGCCAGTATCCCCAGTAACACCGGGGAGCTGTTTTTT.

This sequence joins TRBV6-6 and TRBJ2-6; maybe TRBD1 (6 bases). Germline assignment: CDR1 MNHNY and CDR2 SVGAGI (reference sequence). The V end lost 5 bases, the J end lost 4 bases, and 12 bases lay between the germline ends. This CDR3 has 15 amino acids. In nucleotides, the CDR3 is TGTGCCAGCAGTGCCAGGGGAGAGGGGGCCAACGTCCTGACTTTC. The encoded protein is CASSARGEGANVLTF.

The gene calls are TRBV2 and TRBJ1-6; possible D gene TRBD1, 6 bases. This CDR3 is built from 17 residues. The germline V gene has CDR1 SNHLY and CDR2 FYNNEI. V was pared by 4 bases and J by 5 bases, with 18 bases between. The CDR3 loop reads CASSVSGGASNNSPLHF. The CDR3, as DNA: TGTGCCAGCAGTGTTAGCGGGGGCGCGTCAAATAATTCACCCCTCCACTTT.

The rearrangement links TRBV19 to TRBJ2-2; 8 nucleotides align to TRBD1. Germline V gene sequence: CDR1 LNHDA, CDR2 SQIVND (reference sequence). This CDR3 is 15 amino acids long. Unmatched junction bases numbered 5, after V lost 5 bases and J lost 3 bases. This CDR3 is CASSARGHYTGELFF. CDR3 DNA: TGTGCCAGTAGTGCCAGGGGGCATTACACCGGGGAGCTGTTTTTT.

CDR3 nucleotide sequence: TGTGCCAGCAGCTTACAAAAACGGGGGTACGAGCAGTACTTC. Its protein product is CASSLQKRGYEQYF. V gene TRBV7-9 combines with J gene TRBJ2-7; TRBD2 might be the D (6 bases). The CDR3 sequence is 14 residues long. Trimming stripped 2 bases from V and 4 bases from J, with 12 bases between. CDR1 is SEHNR and CDR2 is FQNEAQ in the germline V gene (reference sequence). Filled out from reference TRBV7-9 and TRBJ2-7, the complete variable domain reads DTGVSQNPRHKITKRGQNVTFRCDPISEHNRLYWYRQTLGQGPEFLTYFQNEAQLEKSRLLSDRFSAERPKGSFSTLEIQRTEQGDSAMYLCASSLQKRGYEQYFGPGTRLTVT.

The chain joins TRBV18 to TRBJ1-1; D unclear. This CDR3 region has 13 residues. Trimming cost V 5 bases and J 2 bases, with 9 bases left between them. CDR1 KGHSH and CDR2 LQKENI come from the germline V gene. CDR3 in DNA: TGTGCCAGCTCAGGGGTAAGCAACACTGAAGCTTTCTTT. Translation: CASSGVSNTEAFF.

CDR3 nucleotides: TGTGCCAGTAGTATATACGGGTGGGTCACTGAAGCTTTCTTT. Its protein product is CASSIYGWVTEAFF. V is TRBV19 and J is TRBJ1-1; the D is unclear. The V gene lost 2 bases and the J gene lost 4 bases, with 11 bases spanning the gap. CDR3 length: 14 amino acids. The germline CDR1 and CDR2 sequences are LNHDA and SQIVND (reference sequence).

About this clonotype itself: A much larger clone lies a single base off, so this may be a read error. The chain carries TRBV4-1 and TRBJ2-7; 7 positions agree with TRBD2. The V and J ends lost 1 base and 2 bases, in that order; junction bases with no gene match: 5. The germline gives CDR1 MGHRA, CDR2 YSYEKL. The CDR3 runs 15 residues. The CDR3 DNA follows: TGCGCCAGCAGCCAAGGAGGCGGGGGACCCTACGAGCAGTACTTC. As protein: CASSQGGGGPYEQYF.

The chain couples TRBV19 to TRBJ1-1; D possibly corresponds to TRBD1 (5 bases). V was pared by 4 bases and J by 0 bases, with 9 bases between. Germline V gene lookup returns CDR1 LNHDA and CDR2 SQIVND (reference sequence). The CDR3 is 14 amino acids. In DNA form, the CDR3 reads TGTGCCAGTAGTACGGGAGGGGTGAACACTGAAGCTTTCTTT. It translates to CASSTGGVNTEAFF.

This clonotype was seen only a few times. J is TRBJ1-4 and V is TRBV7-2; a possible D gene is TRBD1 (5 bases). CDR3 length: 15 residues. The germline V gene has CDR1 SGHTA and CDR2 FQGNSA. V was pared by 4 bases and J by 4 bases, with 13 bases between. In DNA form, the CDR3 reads TGTGCCAGCAGCTCACTCGGGGCGGGTAATGAAAAACTGTTTTTT. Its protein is CASSSLGAGNEKLFF.

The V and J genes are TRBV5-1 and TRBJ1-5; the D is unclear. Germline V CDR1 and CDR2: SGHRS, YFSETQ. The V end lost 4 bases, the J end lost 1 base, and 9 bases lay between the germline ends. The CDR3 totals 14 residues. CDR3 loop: CASSPRLSNQPQHF. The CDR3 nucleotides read TGCGCCAGCAGCCCGAGGCTAAGCAATCAGCCCCAGCATTTT.

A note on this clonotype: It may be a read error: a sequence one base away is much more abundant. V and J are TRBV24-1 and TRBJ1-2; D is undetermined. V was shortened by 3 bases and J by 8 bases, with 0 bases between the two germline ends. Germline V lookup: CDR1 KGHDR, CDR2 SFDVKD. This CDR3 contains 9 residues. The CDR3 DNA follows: TGTGCCACCAGTGATGGCTACACCTTC. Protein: CATSDGYTF.

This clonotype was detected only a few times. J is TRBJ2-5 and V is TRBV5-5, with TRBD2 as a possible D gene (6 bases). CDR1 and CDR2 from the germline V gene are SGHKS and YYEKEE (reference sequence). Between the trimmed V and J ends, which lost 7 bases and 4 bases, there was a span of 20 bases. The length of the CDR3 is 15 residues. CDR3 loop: CASLLGGIGGETQYF. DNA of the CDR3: TGTGCCAGCCTACTAGGAGGGATTGGGGGAGAGACCCAGTACTTC.

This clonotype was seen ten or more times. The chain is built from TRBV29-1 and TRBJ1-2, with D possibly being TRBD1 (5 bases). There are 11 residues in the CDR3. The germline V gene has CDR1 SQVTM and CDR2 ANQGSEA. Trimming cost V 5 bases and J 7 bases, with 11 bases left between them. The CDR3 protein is CSVTGSFGYTF. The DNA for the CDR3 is TGCAGCGTTACAGGTTCGTTTGGCTACACCTTC.

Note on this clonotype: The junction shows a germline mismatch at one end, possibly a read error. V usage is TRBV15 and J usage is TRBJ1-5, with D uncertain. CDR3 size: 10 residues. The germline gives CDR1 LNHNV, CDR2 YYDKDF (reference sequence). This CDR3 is CATGRVGQHF. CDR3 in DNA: TGTGCCACCGGCAGAGTAGGGCAGCATTTT.

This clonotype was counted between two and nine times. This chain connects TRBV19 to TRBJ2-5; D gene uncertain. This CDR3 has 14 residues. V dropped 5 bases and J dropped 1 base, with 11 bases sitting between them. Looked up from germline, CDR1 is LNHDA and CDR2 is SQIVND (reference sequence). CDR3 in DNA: TGTGCCAGTAGTTCGGACGGAATCCAAGAGACCCAGTACTTC. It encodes CASSSDGIQETQYF.

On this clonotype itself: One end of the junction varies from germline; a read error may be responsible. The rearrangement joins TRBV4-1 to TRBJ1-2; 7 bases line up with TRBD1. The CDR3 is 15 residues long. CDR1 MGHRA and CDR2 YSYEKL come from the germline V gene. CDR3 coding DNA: TGCGTCAGCAGCCACCTCTCCACAGGGGACTATGGCTACACCTTC. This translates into CVSSHLSTGDYGYTF.

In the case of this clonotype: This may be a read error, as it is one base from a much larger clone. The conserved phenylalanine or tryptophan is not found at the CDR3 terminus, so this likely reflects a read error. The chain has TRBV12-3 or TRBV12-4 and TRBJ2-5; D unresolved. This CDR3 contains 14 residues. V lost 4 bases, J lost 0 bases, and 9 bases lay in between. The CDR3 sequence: CASSSGVHQETQYL. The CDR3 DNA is TGTGCCAGCAGTTCCGGCGTCCACCAAGAGACCCAGTACCTC.

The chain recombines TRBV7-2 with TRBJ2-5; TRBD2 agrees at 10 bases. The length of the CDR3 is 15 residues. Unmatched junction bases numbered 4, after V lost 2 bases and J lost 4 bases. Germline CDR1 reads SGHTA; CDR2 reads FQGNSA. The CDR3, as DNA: TGTGCCAGCAGCTTAATAGCGGGGGGCGGAGAGACCCAGTACTTC. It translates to CASSLIAGGGETQYF.